The source of this T cell receptor beta chain is a study of blood T cell repertoires in COVID-19. Overall study: Nucleic acid was either cDNA or gDNA, and it came from T cells, B-cell-depleted T cells, or PBMCs.

Some clones are missing from TCRdb's copy, which holds only in-frame ones; the method was immunoSEQ multiplex PCR. The repertoire consists of some 320,000 clones, with approximately 88% occurring once and the leading ten covering 4.5% to 5.5%. Residents of about two dozen US areas, aged roughly 18 to 89 years, made up the participants. This CDR3 has 13 residues. Looked up from germline, CDR1 is MNHNY and CDR2 is SVGAGI (reference sequence). Trimming pared 3 bases from V and 7 bases from J, leaving 12 bases between. The rearrangement joins TRBV6-6 to TRBJ1-2; D is possibly TRBD1 (5 bases). This TCR derives from a man aged 55 to 69 who had recovered from COVID-19. The sample taken for sequencing was PBMCs or T cells enriched from blood (not recorded which). CDR3 residues: CASSYEAGSGYTF. The CDR3 DNA sequence: TGTGCCAGCAGTTATGAGGCAGGGTCTGGCTACACCTTC.